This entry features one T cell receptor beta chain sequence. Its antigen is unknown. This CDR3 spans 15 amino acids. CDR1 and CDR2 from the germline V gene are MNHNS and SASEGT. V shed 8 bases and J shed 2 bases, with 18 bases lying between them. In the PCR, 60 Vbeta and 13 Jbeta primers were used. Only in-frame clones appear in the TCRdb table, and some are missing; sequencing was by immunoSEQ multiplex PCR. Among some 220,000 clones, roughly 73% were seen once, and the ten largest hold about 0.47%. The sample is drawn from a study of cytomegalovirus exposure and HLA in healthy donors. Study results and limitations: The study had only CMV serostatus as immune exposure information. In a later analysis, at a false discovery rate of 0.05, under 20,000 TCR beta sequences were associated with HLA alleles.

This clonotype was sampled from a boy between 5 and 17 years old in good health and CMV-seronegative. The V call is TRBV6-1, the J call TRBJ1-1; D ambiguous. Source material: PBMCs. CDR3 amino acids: CASADWRGVNTEAFF. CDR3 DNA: TGTGCCAGCGCTGATTGGAGAGGAGTCAACACTGAAGCTTTCTTT.